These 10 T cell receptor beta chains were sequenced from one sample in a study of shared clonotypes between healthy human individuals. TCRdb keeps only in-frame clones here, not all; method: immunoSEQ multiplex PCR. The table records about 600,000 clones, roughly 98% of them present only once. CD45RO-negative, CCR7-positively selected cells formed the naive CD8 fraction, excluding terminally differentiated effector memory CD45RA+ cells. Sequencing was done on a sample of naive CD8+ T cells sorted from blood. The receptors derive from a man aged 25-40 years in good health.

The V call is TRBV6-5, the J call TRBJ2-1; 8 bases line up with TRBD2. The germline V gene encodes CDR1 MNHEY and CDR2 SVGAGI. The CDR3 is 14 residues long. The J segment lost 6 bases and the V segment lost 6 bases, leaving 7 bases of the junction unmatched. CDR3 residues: CASRGAGRGNEQFF. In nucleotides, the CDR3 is TGTGCCAGCAGGGGGGCCGGGAGGGGCAATGAGCAGTTCTTC.

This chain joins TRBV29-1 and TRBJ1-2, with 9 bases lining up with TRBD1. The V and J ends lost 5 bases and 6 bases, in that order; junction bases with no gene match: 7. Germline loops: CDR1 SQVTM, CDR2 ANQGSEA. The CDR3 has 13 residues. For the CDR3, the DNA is TGCAGCGTTTCCAGGACAGGGGTTGATGGCTACACCTTC. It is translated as CSVSRTGVDGYTF.

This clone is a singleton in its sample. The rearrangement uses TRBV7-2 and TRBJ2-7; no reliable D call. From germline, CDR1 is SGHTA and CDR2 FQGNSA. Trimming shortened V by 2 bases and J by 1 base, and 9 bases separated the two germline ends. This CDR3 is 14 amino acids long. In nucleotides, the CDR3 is TGTGCCAGCAGCTTAACTAAAGGGTCCTACGAGCAGTACTTC. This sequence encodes CASSLTKGSYEQYF.

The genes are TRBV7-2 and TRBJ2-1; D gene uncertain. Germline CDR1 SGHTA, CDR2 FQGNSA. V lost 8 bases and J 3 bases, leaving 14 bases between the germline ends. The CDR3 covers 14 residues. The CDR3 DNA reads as TGTGCCAGCCAGTCCCCGGCAGGCTACAATGAGCAGTTCTTC. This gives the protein CASQSPAGYNEQFF.

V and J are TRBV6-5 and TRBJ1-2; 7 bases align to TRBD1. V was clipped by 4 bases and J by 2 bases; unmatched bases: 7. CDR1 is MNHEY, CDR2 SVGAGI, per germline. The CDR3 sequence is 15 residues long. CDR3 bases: TGTGCCAGCAGTTCCCCCGGGACAGCCAACTATGGCTACACCTTC. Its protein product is CASSSPGTANYGYTF.

The DNA of the CDR3 is TGTGCCAGCAGATCCCTAGCGGAGGAGGAGTTCTTC. Translation gives CASRSLAEEEFF. The rearrangement links TRBV7-8 to TRBJ2-1; 7 bases line up with TRBD2. Trimming at V came to 6 bases and at J to 14 bases, leaving 10 bases not matched to a gene. Looked up from germline, CDR1 is SGHVS and CDR2 is FQNEAQ. This CDR3 has 12 amino acids.

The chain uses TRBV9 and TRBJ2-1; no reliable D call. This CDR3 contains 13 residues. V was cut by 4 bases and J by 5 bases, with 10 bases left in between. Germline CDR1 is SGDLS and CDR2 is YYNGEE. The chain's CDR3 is CASSPPRDNEQFF. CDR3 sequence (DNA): TGTGCCAGCAGCCCCCCCCGGGACAATGAGCAGTTCTTC. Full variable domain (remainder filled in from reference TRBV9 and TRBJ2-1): DSGVTQTPKHLITATGQRVTLRCSPRSGDLSVYWYQQSLDQGLQFLIQYYNGEERAKGNILERFSAQQFPDLHSELNLSSLELGDSALYFCASSPPRDNEQFFGPGTRLTVL.

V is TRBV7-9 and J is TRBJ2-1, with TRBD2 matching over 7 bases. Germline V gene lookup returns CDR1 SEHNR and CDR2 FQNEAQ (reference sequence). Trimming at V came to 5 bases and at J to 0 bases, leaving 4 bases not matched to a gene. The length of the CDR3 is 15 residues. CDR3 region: CASSLTSDSYNEQFF. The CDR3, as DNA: TGTGCCAGCAGCCTAACTAGCGACTCCTACAATGAGCAGTTCTTC.

CDR3 DNA sequence: TGCGCCAGCAGCTTGGCCGTTGGGGACTACCAAGAGACCCAGTACTTC. Encoded protein: CASSLAVGDYQETQYF. This sequence joins TRBV5-1 and TRBJ2-5; a possible D gene is TRBD2 (6 bases). Trimming removed 0 bases from V and 0 bases from J, with 12 bases in between. This CDR3 has 16 residues. The germline gives CDR1 SGHRS, CDR2 YFSETQ. The complete variable domain, with remaining parts taken from reference TRBV5-1 and TRBJ2-5, reads KAGVTQTPRYLIKTRGQQVTLSCSPISGHRSVSWYQQTPGQGLQFLFEYFSETQRNKGNFPGRFSGRQFSNSRSEMNVSTLELGDSALYLCASSLAVGDYQETQYFGPGTRLLVL.

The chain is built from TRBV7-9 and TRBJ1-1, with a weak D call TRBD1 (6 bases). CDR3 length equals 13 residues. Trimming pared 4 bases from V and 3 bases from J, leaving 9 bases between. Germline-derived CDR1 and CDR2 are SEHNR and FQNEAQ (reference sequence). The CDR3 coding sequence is TGTGCCAGCAGCTCCAGGGGAGACACTGAAGCTTTCTTT. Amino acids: CASSSRGDTEAFF. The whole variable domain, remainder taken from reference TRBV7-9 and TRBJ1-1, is DTGVSQNPRHKITKRGQNVTFRCDPISEHNRLYWYRQTLGQGPEFLTYFQNEAQLEKSRLLSDRFSAERPKGSFSTLEIQRTEQGDSAMYLCASSSRGDTEAFFGQGTRLTVV.